The 9 T cell receptor beta chains presented below share a single source sample, sequenced in a study of tissue T cells after allogeneic stem cell transplantation. Some clones are missing from TCRdb's copy, which holds only in-frame ones; the method was immunoSEQ multiplex PCR. Here the sample spans tens of thousands of clones, around nine tenths being singletons. Specimen: blood, collected before transplantation. These receptor sequences come from a woman aged 40-69 years who later had graft-versus-host disease after an allogeneic stem cell transplant.

The chain combines TRBV7-2 with TRBJ1-1; 8 bases are a match to TRBD1. V was clipped by 5 bases and J by 0 bases; unmatched bases: 11. Germline assignment: CDR1 SGHTA and CDR2 FQGNSA. The CDR3 extends over 17 amino acids. DNA for the CDR3: TGTGCCAGCAGCCAGCAGGGGGCATTCATCATGAACACTGAAGCTTTCTTT. It specifies CASSQQGAFIMNTEAFF.

This CDR3 is CASSLPGSRGYTF. CDR3 DNA sequence: TGTGCCAGCAGTCTACCTGGTTCCCGTGGCTACACCTTC. The chain has TRBV28 and TRBJ1-2; D gene uncertain. CDR1 MDHEN and CDR2 SYDVKM come from the germline V gene. The CDR3 consists of 13 residues. Trimming removed 5 bases from V and 7 bases from J, with 14 bases in between.

The V call is TRBV2, the J call TRBJ2-3, with 11 nucleotides matching TRBD2. V trimming: 10 bases; J trimming: 5 bases; junction bases outside the gene matches: 5. Germline V gene data show CDR1 as SNHLY and CDR2 as FYNNEI. The CDR3 is 13 amino acids. As DNA, the CDR3 is TGTGCCAACCTTCTAGCGGGAGGAGATACGCAGTATTTT. Amino acid sequence: CANLLAGGDTQYF.

The genes are TRBV7-2 and TRBJ2-7; TRBD2 matches at 8 bases. CDR3 length: 14 amino acids. Germline V CDR1 and CDR2: SGHTA, FQGNSA. The V and J ends lost 0 bases and 3 bases, in that order; junction bases with no gene match: 1. The chain's CDR3 is CASSLAGLGYEQYF. The DNA for the CDR3 is TGTGCCAGCAGCTTAGCGGGACTAGGCTACGAGCAGTACTTC.

CDR3 loop: CASSAGDITGANYGYTF. The CDR3 DNA reads TGTGCCAGCAGCGCCGGGGACATCACAGGGGCTAACTATGGCTACACCTTC. The genes are TRBV9 and TRBJ1-2, with TRBD1 identical over 7 bases. This CDR3 contains 17 residues. From germline, CDR1 is SGDLS and CDR2 YYNGEE. The trim removed 3 bases at V and 0 bases at J, leaving 11 bases unmatched.

The chain combines TRBV21-1 with TRBJ2-1; whether TRBD2, the table's D call, matches the DNA was not checked. TRBV21-1 is given as a pseudogene. The CDR3 extends over 18 amino acids. The CDR3 loop is CASSKRGGRAPKNNEQFF. The CDR3 DNA follows: TGTGCCAGCAGCAAAAGGGGCGGGAGGGCCCCGAAAAACAATGAGCAGTTCTTC.

The chain uses TRBV18 and TRBJ2-7; D unresolved. The CDR3 contains 12 residues. Germline CDR1 reads KGHSH; CDR2 reads LQKENI. V dropped 2 bases and J dropped 3 bases, with 5 bases sitting between them. The chain's CDR3 is CASSPNFYEQYF. Written as DNA, the CDR3 is TGTGCCAGCTCACCAAACTTCTACGAGCAGTACTTC.

The chain carries TRBV7-8 and TRBJ1-2; TRBD1 might be the D (5 bases). In germline, CDR1 is SGHVS, CDR2 FQNEAQ. This CDR3 is built from 14 residues. Trimming left V 2 bases short and J 4 bases short, with 11 bases between. The CDR3 sequence is CASSLFQGPYGYTF. The CDR3 bases are TGTGCCAGCAGCTTATTTCAGGGACCCTATGGCTACACCTTC.

The V gene is TRBV7-6, the J gene TRBJ2-3, with a weak D call TRBD1 (5 bases). V gave up 5 bases and J gave up 0 bases, with 21 bases separating them. The CDR3 spans 18 residues. The germline V gene has CDR1 SGHVS and CDR2 FNYEAQ. CDR3 amino acids: CASSHHPGQGRSTDTQYF. The CDR3 DNA follows: TGTGCCAGCAGCCACCACCCAGGACAAGGGCGGAGCACAGATACGCAGTATTTT.